Given below is one T cell receptor (beta chain) in context. What it binds is unknown. This table comes from immunoSEQ multiplex PCR, and its TCRdb copy is limited to in-frame clones, with some not included. The repertoire holds some 49,000 clones, with 70% to 85% as singletons. The data were taken from a study of OX40 agonist ivuxolimab in advanced cancers. Study summary: Males comprised 70% to 85% of the group, whose mean age was approximately 61 years (range 23 to 79). Study results and limitations: Expanded clones were, on average, more numerous among CD8+ T cells than CD4+.

V was pared by 5 bases and J by 7 bases, with 8 bases of the junction left unmatched. The CDR3 runs 14 residues. Germline loops: CDR1 SGHAT, CDR2 FQNNGV. This receptor was taken from an adult with an advanced solid tumor such as melanoma, head and neck, liver or kidney cancer. The specimen comprised CD4+ or CD8+ T cells sorted from blood, sampled in a trial of the OX40 agonist ivuxolimab. The V gene is TRBV11-2, the J gene TRBJ2-1; TRBD2 agrees at 7 bases. The CDR3 region is CASSPLGEGNEQFF. CDR3 coding DNA: TGTGCCAGCAGCCCGTTGGGGGAGGGGAATGAGCAGTTCTTC.